These 17 T cell receptor beta chains originate from one sample sequenced in a study of blood T cell repertoires in COVID-19. Generated by immunoSEQ multiplex PCR, the TCRdb table keeps only in-frame clones and is missing some. Of roughly 230,000 clones in the sample, approximately 88% were seen once. Sequencing was done on a sample of peripheral blood. The receptors come from a human donor in a cohort sampled during active COVID-19.

The chain's CDR3 is CASSLVAGVRLEQYF. For the CDR3, the DNA is TGTGCCAGCAGCCTCGTGGCGGGAGTTCGGCTCGAGCAGTACTTC. This rearrangement joins TRBV7-2 to TRBJ2-7, with 7 bases lining up with TRBD2. CDR1 SGHTA and CDR2 FQGNSA come from the germline V gene. J gave up 6 bases and V 5 bases, and 13 bases lay outside the gene matches. The CDR3 consists of 15 residues.

The rearrangement uses TRBV2 and TRBJ2-5; 10 nucleotides line up with TRBD1. CDR3 length: 15 amino acids. Germline V gene sequence: CDR1 SNHLY, CDR2 FYNNEI. Losses at the gene ends were 5 bases for V and 5 bases for J; bases not matched to a gene: 8. The CDR3 sequence is CASSLLGDRGETQYF. The DNA for the CDR3 is TGTGCCAGCAGTCTCTTGGGGGACAGGGGTGAGACCCAGTACTTC.

This clone appeared once. The gene calls are TRBV5-1 and TRBJ2-6, with a possible D match to TRBD2 (5 bases). This CDR3 contains 18 residues. V lost 1 base, J lost 0 bases, and 14 bases lay in between. Germline-derived CDR1 and CDR2 are SGHRS and YFSETQ. This CDR3 is CASSLSGPSSSGANVLTF. The CDR3 DNA is TGCGCCAGCAGCTTGAGCGGTCCTTCTAGCTCTGGGGCCAACGTCCTGACTTTC.

The chain recombines TRBV27 with TRBJ2-7, with D possibly being TRBD1 (6 bases). Germline CDR1 is MNHEY and CDR2 is SMNVEV (reference sequence). The V gene lost 2 bases and the J gene lost 3 bases, with 11 bases spanning the gap. This CDR3 comprises 14 residues. The CDR3 DNA reads as TGTGCCAGCAGTTTAGCAGGGGCCAGCTACGAGCAGTACTTC. This sequence encodes CASSLAGASYEQYF.

The gene calls are TRBV30 and TRBJ2-7, with TRBD1 as a possible D gene (5 bases). V was clipped by 5 bases and J by 5 bases, with 22 bases between them. CDR1 is GTSNPN, CDR2 SVGIG, per germline (reference sequence). This CDR3 has 15 residues. CDR3: CAWGNGARPHHEQYF. In DNA form, the CDR3 reads TGTGCCTGGGGAAATGGGGCCCGACCCCACCACGAGCAGTACTTC.

This clone occurred a few times. This chain connects TRBV7-2 to TRBJ2-7; 8 positions agree with TRBD2. Germline CDR1 reads SGHTA; CDR2 reads FQGNSA. V trimming: 0 bases; J trimming: 2 bases; junction bases outside the gene matches: 3. The CDR3 sequence is 15 residues long. The CDR3 loop is CASSLARGVPYEQYF. The DNA of the CDR3 is TGTGCCAGCAGCTTAGCGCGGGGGGTACCCTACGAGCAGTACTTC.

In regard to this clone: The same CDR3 arises from other DNA sequences in this sample as well. The chain recombines TRBV6-2 or TRBV6-3 with TRBJ1-2; a weak D match, TRBD1 (6 bases). The CDR3 runs 13 residues. Trimming took off 3 bases at V and 2 bases at J, with 7 bases between the two ends. Germline CDR1 is MNHEY and CDR2 is SVGEGT. CDR3 DNA sequence: TGTGCCAGCAGTTATACAGGGAACTATGGCTACACCTTC. Its protein is CASSYTGNYGYTF.

The chain uses TRBV3-1 (or the pseudogene TRBV3-2) and TRBJ2-3; 11 bases are shared with TRBD2. Germline V CDR1 and CDR2: LGHDT, YNNKEL (reference sequence). This CDR3 spans 20 amino acids. V was clipped by 2 bases and J by 2 bases; unmatched bases: 15. The DNA for the CDR3 is TGTGCCAGCAGCCAACCCGTGGGGGGTAGCGGGGGGGCGATCACAGATACGCAGTATTTT. Translated: CASSQPVGGSGGAITDTQYF.

This clone was picked up a small number of times. The chain couples TRBV12-5 to TRBJ1-2, with D possibly TRBD1 on 6 matching bases. The CDR3 runs 16 residues. V lost 0 bases to trimming and J lost 4 bases, with 15 bases between them. The V gene's germline CDR1 is LGHNT and CDR2 FRNRAP. The CDR3 DNA reads TGTGCTAGTGGTTTGGTACACGGACAGTTCCGCTATGGCTACACCTTC. Its translation: CASGLVHGQFRYGYTF.

This chain uses TRBV12-3 or TRBV12-4 with TRBJ2-5; tentatively, D is TRBD1 (7 bases). The V gene lost 5 bases and the J gene lost 5 bases, with 12 bases spanning the gap. The CDR3 is 13 amino acids. CDR3 in DNA: TGTGCCAGCAGTCCACAGGGGAGGGAGACCCAGTACTTC. Translating gives CASSPQGRETQYF.

A few counts support this clone. The chain couples TRBV19 to TRBJ1-4; weak D call: TRBD1 (6 bases). The CDR3 is 15 amino acids. Germline V CDR1 and CDR2: LNHDA, SQIVND (reference sequence). Trimming left V 8 bases short and J 4 bases short, with 17 bases between. This CDR3 is CASGLGRGYNEKLFF. The CDR3 DNA is TGTGCCAGTGGCCTAGGCAGGGGCTATAATGAAAAACTGTTTTTT.

For the CDR3, the DNA is TGCAGCGTCACGACAGGGGGCGCTTCGGGCTACACCTTC. As protein: CSVTTGGASGYTF. V is TRBV29-1 and J is TRBJ1-2; 10 nucleotides match TRBD1. CDR3 size: 13 residues. Germline V lookup: CDR1 SQVTM, CDR2 ANQGSEA. Losses at the gene ends were 6 bases for V and 8 bases for J; bases not matched to a gene: 9.

This chain joins TRBV4-1 and TRBJ2-7, with 7 bases aligning to TRBD1. Unmatched junction bases numbered 6, after V lost 4 bases and J lost 3 bases. The CDR3 has 14 residues. Germline CDR1 and CDR2: MGHRA and YSYEKL. The CDR3 coding sequence is TGCGCCAGCAGCCCCGGCCCAGGGGGCTACGAGCAGTACTTC. Its translation is CASSPGPGGYEQYF.

This rearrangement joins TRBV6-4 to TRBJ1-5; no firm D call. CDR1 MRHNA and CDR2 SNTAGT come from the germline V gene. The CDR3 runs 13 residues. V was shortened by 7 bases and J by 3 bases, with 10 bases between the two germline ends. CDR3 region: CASINRYNQPQHF. DNA for the CDR3: TGTGCCAGCATCAACAGATACAATCAGCCCCAGCATTTT.

J is TRBJ1-2 and V is TRBV28; D ambiguous. CDR3 length equals 16 residues. The germline CDR1 and CDR2 sequences are MDHEN and SYDVKM. V shed 6 bases and J shed 6 bases, with 23 bases lying between them. CDR3 coding DNA: TGTGCCAGCAGCAGAAATTCAGGTTCGGGGTGGGATGGCTACACCTTC. Amino acids: CASSRNSGSGWDGYTF.

The chain has TRBV6-2 or TRBV6-3 and TRBJ2-1, with a tentative D call TRBD1 (6 bases). CDR1 and CDR2 (germline): MNHEY, SVGEGT. Trimming stripped 2 bases from V and 0 bases from J, with 20 bases between. There are 19 residues in the CDR3. CDR3 nucleotide sequence: TGTGCCAGCAGTTACAATCCCAGGGGCGGGTTTAGCTCCTACAATGAGCAGTTCTTC. It translates to CASSYNPRGGFSSYNEQFF.

The genes are TRBV28 and TRBJ2-3; 10 nucleotides agree with TRBD1. J gave up 2 bases and V 5 bases, and 4 bases lay outside the gene matches. The CDR3 sequence is 15 residues long. Germline lookup yields CDR1 MDHEN and CDR2 SYDVKM. CDR3 bases: TGTGCCAGCAGTGGCGACAGGGGGCCCACAGATACGCAGTATTTT. Translating gives CASSGDRGPTDTQYF.